The present T cell receptor (beta chain) was sequenced within a study of T cells in Graves' hyperthyroidism and ophthalmopathy. Regions amplified from RNA transcripts were the TCR beta CDR3 regions. The TCR CDR3 was amplified in a first-round RT-PCR using the HTBI primer set. TCRdb reprocessed the multiplex PCR reads with MiXCR, giving one entry per CDR3 protein. The profile shows almost 600,000 distinct CDR3 sequences, roughly 46% of them singletons. This clonotype was recorded at least ten times. Losses at the gene ends were 7 bases for V and 4 bases for J; bases not matched to a gene: 10. Germline V CDR1 and CDR2: MNHNY, SVGAGI (reference sequence). This CDR3 region has 16 residues.

The specimen was peripheral blood or thyroid tissue (not recorded which). The origin of this receptor is a woman aged 18-35 years with Graves' hyperthyroidism. The chain recombines TRBV6-6 with TRBJ1-4; 9 nucleotides align to TRBD1. CDR3 bases: TGTGCCAGCACTCCGGGACAGGGATTGGGTAATGAAAAACTGTTTTTT. Protein: CASTPGQGLGNEKLFF.